This T cell receptor (beta chain) was retrieved from a study of OX40 agonist ivuxolimab in advanced cancers. On the study more broadly: The eligibility criteria allowed prior anti-PD-1, anti-PD-L1 or anti-CTLA-4 therapy, and under 50% had some. Findings of the study overall: At 0.1 to 3.0 mg/kg, clonal expansion of CD4+ and CD8+ blood T cells had occurred by week 6.

Remarks on this clone: Antigen unknown.

Libraries were prepared by immunoSEQ multiplex PCR; TCRdb keeps only in-frame clonotypes and omits some of them. The sample yields over 50,000 clones, 80% to 95% seen once. CDR3 length equals 14 residues. Trimming took 5 bases from V and 2 from J, leaving 12 bases between them. Germline V CDR1 and CDR2: SGHTA, FQGNSA. The sample here was CD4+ or CD8+ T cells sorted from blood, taken in a trial of the OX40 agonist ivuxolimab. The J gene is TRBJ2-5, the V gene TRBV7-2; D is ambiguous. This TCR was recovered from an adult with an advanced solid tumor such as melanoma, head and neck, liver or kidney cancer. CDR3 DNA: TGTGCCAGCAGCCCCCCAACGGTACAAGAGACCCAGTACTTC. Translated, it gives CASSPPTVQETQYF.